This TCR beta chain comes out of a study of identical twins (TCRdb year 2016). Turning to the overall study: TCR alpha and beta repertoires from monozygotic twins, unrelated adults of various ages and cord blood were deep-sequenced to test whether fetal clonotypes persist. To rule out contamination, replicate twin experiments were performed at different times with different library preparation protocols.

Every donor was a healthy Caucasian. The study also sequenced three unrelated non-twin adults: a male aged 18 to 30, a male aged 50 to 60 and a female aged 50 to 60. Miltenyi CD45RO+ enrichment and human naive T-cell isolation kits were used to isolate memory (CD45RO+) and naive T cells from PBMC. General conclusions and limits of the study: Zero-insertion analyses could be partly confounded by invariant T cells such as MAIT and iNKT, although diverse VJ usage argued against such confounding for most clonotypes. Because the same donors could not be followed over many years, conclusions were based on cross-sectional statistical analysis. The excess sharing between twins in beta out-of-frame sequences was weaker because fewer shared sequences reduced the signal-to-noise ratio. Compared with coincidental sharing between unrelated individuals, an excess of low generation-probability sequences was observed among out-of-frame TCR alpha sequences shared between twins. Fewer insertions were carried by abundant cord blood beta clonotypes, a similar but weaker trend appeared in young adult naive repertoires, and no such trend appeared in memory repertoires. In monozygotic twins, out-of-frame TCR alpha sharing was systematically underestimated by recombination models, although the models agreed with sharing between unrelated individuals.

V is reduced by 0 bases and J by 2 bases, leaving a spacing of 10 bases between them. Inclusive of the bounding cysteine and phenylalanine, the CDR3 is 15 residues long. The entry retains the CDR3 DNA only, 45 bases that are in frame from base 1. Library preparation was by 5' RACE. Sequencing was performed on an Illumina HiSeq 2000. Template switching added a universal primer binding site, and the final cDNA carried a unique molecular identifier that allowed TCR cDNA molecules to be counted accurately. First-strand cDNA for TCR alpha and beta chains was synthesized from specific primers in the conserved constant-segment region. To control for contamination, each cDNA library was double barcoded with a SMART-Mk sample barcode plus Illumina barcodes. TruSeq adapter sequences and Illumina sample barcodes were added in two successive PCR steps. The TCR alpha and beta cDNA libraries were sequenced on the Illumina HiSeq platform using custom primers. The published analysis was carried out like this. MiGEC was used to process raw reads and extract unique molecular identifiers, and MiXCR was used to find CDR3 positions. For each individual, recombination models were inferred using an EM algorithm with the repgenHMM and IGoR tools. The analysis of shared clonotypes was done with the tcR package in R, with sharing normalized by the product of cloneset sizes. Out-of-frame nonproductive sequences were analyzed to study raw recombination free of thymic and clonal selection effects. TCRdb's own reprocessing of the public reads used fastp at Q25 and MiXCR and kept productive beta chains. Rows are combined by CDR3 protein, so each entry shows the most common genes and DNA. These V and J calls rely on TCRdb rather than the paper's analysis. The sample table holds 420,000 or so distinct CDR3 sequences, of which about a fifth were seen once. 10% to 15% of the sample is taken by the ten largest.

Only a few counts were recorded for this clonotype. This clone's antigen is unknown. No base-level quality is on record; no much larger clone is a single base apart. What was sequenced was naive T cells sorted from blood. The cell subset or site label corresponds to: cells isolated with a human naive T-cell isolation kit. The sequence came from a man over 45 in good health. The chain employs TRBV12-3 or TRBV12-4 and TRBJ1-2; the D gene is not confidently resolved. The bases read TGTGCCAGCAGTTTAGCCCCGGGATCAAACTATGGCTACACCTTC. Its coded protein is CASSLAPGSNYGYTF.